This TCR beta chain stems from a study of cytomegalovirus exposure and HLA in healthy donors. Findings and caveats of the study: Many donors shared some public TCRs, even though most TCR sequences were rare.

Germline CDR1 SEHNR, CDR2 FQNEAQ (reference sequence). V gave up 6 bases and J gave up 8 bases, with 14 bases separating them. The CDR3 consists of 12 residues. The PCR was carried out with 60 Vbeta primers and 13 Jbeta primers. Sequencing was performed with immunoSEQ multiplex PCR; in TCRdb, only in-frame clones are kept and a portion is missing. The table counts some 72,000 clones; approximately 5.4% lies in the top ten. Turning to this clone: Its target is not known.

This clonotype originated in a middle-aged man in good health and CMV-seronegative. Sequencing was performed on PBMCs. The rearrangement joins TRBV7-9 to TRBJ2-7; possibly TRBD1 for D (5 bases). The DNA for the CDR3 is TGTGCCAGCAGACCTGAAGGGGTACAGCAGTACTTC. Amino acid sequence: CASRPEGVQQYF.